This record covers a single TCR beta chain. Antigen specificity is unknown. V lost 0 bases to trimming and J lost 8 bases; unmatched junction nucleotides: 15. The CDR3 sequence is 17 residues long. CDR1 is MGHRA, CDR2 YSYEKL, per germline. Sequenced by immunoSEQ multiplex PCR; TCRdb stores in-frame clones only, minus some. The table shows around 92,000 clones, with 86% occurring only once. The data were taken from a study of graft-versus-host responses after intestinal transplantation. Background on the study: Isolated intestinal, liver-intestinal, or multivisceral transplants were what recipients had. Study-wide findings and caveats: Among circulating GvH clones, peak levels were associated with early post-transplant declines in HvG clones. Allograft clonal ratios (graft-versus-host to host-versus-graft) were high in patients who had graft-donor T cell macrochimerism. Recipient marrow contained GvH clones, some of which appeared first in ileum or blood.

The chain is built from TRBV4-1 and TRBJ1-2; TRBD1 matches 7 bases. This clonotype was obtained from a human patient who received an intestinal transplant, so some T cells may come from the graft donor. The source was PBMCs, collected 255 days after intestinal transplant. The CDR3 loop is CASSQEGEQGLFWGYTF. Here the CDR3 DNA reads TGCGCCAGCAGCCAAGAGGGCGAACAGGGGTTATTCTGGGGCTACACCTTC.